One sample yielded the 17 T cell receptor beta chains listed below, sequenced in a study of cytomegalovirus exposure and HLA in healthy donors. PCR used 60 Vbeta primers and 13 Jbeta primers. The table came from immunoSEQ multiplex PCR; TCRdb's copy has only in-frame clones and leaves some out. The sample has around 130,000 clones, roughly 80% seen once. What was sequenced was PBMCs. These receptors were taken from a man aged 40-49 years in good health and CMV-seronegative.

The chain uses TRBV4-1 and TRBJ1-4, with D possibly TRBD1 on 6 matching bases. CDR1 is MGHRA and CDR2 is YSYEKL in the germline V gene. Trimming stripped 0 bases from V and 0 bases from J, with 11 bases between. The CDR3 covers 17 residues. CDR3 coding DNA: TGCGCCAGCAGCCAAGATGGACAGCCTGCAACTAATGAAAAACTGTTTTTT. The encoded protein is CASSQDGQPATNEKLFF.

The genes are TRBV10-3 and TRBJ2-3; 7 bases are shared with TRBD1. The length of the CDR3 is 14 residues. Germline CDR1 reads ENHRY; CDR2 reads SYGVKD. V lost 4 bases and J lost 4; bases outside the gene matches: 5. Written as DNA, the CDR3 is TGTGCCATCAGTGGGACAGGACCTGCAGATACGCAGTATTTT. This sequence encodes CAISGTGPADTQYF.

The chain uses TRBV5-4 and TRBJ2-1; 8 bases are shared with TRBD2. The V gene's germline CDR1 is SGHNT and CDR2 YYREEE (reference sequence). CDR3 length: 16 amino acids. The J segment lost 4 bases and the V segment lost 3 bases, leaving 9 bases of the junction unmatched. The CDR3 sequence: CASSSDLAGSYNEQFF. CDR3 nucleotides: TGTGCCAGCAGCTCCGACTTAGCGGGGAGTTACAATGAGCAGTTCTTC.

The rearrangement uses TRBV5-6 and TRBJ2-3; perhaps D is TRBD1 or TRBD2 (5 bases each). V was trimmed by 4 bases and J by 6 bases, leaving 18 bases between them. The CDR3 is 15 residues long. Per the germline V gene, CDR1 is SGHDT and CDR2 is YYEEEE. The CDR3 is CASSLGPQRSDTQYF. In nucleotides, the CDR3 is TGTGCCAGCAGCCTGGGACCTCAGCGGTCGGATACGCAGTATTTT.

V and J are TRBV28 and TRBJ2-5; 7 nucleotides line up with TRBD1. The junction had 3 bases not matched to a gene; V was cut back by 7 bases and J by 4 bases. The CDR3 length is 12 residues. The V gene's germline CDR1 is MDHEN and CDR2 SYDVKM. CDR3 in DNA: TGTGCCAGCATTCCAGGGGGAGAGACCCAGTACTTC. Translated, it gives CASIPGGETQYF.

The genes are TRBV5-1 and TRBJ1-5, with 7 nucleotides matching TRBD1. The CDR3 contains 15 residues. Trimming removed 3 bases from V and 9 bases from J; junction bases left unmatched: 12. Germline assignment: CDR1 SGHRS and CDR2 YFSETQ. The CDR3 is CASSWGDSRYWPQHF. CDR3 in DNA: TGCGCCAGCAGCTGGGGGGACAGTCGATATTGGCCCCAGCATTTT.

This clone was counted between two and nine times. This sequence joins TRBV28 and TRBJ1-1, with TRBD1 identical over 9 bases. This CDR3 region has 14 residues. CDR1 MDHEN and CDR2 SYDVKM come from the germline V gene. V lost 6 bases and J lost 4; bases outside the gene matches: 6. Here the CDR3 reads CASSSPGQGTEAFF. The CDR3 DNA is TGTGCCAGCAGCTCTCCGGGACAGGGCACTGAAGCTTTCTTT.

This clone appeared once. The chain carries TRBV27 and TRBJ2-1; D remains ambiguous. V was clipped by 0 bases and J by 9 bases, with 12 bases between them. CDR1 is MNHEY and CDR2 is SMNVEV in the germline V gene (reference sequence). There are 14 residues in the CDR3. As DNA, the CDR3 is TGTGCCAGCAGTTTATCGGCGAGGCAAATTGAGCAGTTCTTC. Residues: CASSLSARQIEQFF.

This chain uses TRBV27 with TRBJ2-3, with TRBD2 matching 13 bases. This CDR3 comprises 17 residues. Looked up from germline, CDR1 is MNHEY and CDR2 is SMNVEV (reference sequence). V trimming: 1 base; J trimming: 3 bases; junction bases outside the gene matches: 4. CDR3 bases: TGTGCCAGCAGTTTATTGACTAGCGGGAGGAGGACAGATACGCAGTATTTT. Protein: CASSLLTSGRRTDTQYF.

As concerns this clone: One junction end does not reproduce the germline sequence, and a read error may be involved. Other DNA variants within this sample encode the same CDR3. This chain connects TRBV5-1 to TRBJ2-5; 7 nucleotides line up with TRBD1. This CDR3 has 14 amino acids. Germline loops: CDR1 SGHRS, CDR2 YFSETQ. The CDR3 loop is CASSPQGVQETQYF. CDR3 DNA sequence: TGCGCCAGCAGCCCCCAGGGGGTTCAAGAGACTCAGTACTTC.

CDR3 in DNA: TGTGCCAGCAGCCATTGGGCGACAGGGTCCTACGAGCAGTACTTC. Its translation: CASSHWATGSYEQYF. The V call is TRBV28, the J call TRBJ2-7; TRBD1 matches at 7 bases. The CDR3 loop spans 15 amino acids. CDR1 MDHEN and CDR2 SYDVKM come from the germline V gene. V was clipped by 6 bases and J by 1 base; unmatched bases: 9.

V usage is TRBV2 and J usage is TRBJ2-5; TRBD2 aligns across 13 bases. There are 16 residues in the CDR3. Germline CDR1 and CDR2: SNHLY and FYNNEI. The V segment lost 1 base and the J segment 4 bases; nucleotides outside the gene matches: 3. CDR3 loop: CASSEVRTSGGETQYF. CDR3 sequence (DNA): TGTGCCAGCAGTGAAGTTCGGACTAGCGGGGGAGAGACCCAGTACTTC.

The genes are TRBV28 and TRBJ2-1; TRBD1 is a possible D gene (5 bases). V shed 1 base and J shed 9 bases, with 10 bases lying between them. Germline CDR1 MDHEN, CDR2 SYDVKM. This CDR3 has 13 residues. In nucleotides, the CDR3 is TGTGCCAGCAGTTTATCAGGGTCCCCTGAGCAGTTCTTC. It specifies CASSLSGSPEQFF.

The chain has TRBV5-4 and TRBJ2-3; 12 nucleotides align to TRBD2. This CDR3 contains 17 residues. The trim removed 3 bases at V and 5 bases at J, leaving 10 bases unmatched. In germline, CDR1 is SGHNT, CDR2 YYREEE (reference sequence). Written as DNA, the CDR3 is TGTGCCAGCAGCTCGGAGACTAGCGGGAGTCTGAGAGATACGCAGTATTTT. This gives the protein CASSSETSGSLRDTQYF.

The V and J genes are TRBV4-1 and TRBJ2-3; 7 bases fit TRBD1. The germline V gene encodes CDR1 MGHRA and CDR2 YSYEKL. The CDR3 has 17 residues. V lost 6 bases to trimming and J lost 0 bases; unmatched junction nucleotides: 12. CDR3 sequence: CASRARDSPLSTDTQYF. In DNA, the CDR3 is TGCGCCAGCAGAGCCCGGGACAGTCCCCTAAGCACAGATACGCAGTATTTT.

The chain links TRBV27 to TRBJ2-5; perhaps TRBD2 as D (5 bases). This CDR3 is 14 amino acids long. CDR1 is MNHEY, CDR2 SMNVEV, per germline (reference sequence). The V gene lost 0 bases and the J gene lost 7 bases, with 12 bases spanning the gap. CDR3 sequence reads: CASSLSFSGGTQYF. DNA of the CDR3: TGTGCCAGCAGTTTATCGTTCAGCGGTGGGACCCAGTACTTC.

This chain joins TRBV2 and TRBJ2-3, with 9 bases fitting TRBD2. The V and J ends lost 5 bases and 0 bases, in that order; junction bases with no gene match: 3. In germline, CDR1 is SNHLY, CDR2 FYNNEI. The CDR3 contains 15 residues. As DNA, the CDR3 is TGTGCCAGCAGTACCCTAGCGGGGAGCACAGATACGCAGTATTTT. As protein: CASSTLAGSTDTQYF.